What follows describes a single TCR beta chain. Study members were between about 18 and 95 years old and lived in approximately 25 US regions. Participants' reported clinical history set cohort assignment. This specimen belongs to a study of blood T cell repertoires in COVID-19. Overall study: Samples taken during acute and convalescent COVID-19 were collected in the United States, Italy and Spain. T cells, B-cell-depleted T cells, or PBMCs provided the cDNA or gDNA that served as material.

The data were produced by immunoSEQ multiplex PCR, yet TCRdb's version contains in-frame clones alone and is incomplete. The table has about 230,000 clones, over 85% seen once. Specimen: PBMCs or T cells enriched from blood (not recorded which). This sequence originates from a woman in her twenties or thirties with acute COVID-19.

As DNA, the CDR3 is TGTGCCAGCAGTTACTCGACAGGGGAAACCGAAAAACTGTTTTTT. Translated, it gives CASSYSTGETEKLFF. The chain recombines TRBV6-6 with TRBJ1-4; 8 positions match TRBD1. The junction had 5 bases not matched to a gene; V was cut back by 0 bases and J by 8 bases. Germline V lookup: CDR1 MNHNY, CDR2 SVGAGI (reference sequence). The CDR3 is 15 amino acids.